Listed here are 18 T cell receptor beta chains from one sample, sequenced in a study of neurological immune-mediated disorders. TCRdb itself ran the 5' RACE reads through MiXCR, one entry per CDR3 protein. The sample consists of tens of thousands of distinct CDR3 sequences, roughly 3.3% of them appearing once. The sequencing input was PBMCs. Receptors originate from a woman between 45 and 60 years old with multiple sclerosis.

This clonotype was detected many times. The CDR3: CASTPGQDTGELFF. The CDR3 region has the DNA TGTGCCAGCACCCCGGGTCAGGACACCGGGGAGCTGTTTTTT. The genes are TRBV7-3 and TRBJ2-2; D call uncertain. Trimming took off 7 bases at V and 3 bases at J, with 12 bases between the two ends. Per germline, CDR1 SGHTA and CDR2 FQGTGA. The CDR3 length is 14 residues. The entire variable domain, with the rest obtained from reference TRBV7-3 and TRBJ2-2, is as follows: GAGVSQTPSNKVTEKGKYVELRCDPISGHTALYWYRQSLGQGPEFLIYFQGTGAADDSGLPNDRFFAVRPEGSVSTLKIQRTERGDSAVYLCASTPGQDTGELFFGEGSRLTVL.

The chain couples TRBV28 to TRBJ1-2, with D uncertain. The CDR3 has 10 amino acids. Germline V gene sequence: CDR1 MDHEN, CDR2 SYDVKM. Trimming took 10 bases from V and 8 from J, leaving 11 bases between them. The CDR3 nucleotides are TGTGCCACCCTCCGCGGCGGCTACACCTTC. Its translation: CATLRGGYTF.

In its sample, this clonotype was seen many times. The chain employs TRBV20-1 and TRBJ1-5, with D uncertain. This CDR3 is 13 amino acids long. Germline-derived CDR1 and CDR2 are DFQATT and SNEGSKA (reference sequence). V lost 3 bases and J 2 bases, leaving 8 bases between the germline ends. The CDR3 nucleotides read TGCAGTGCTAGGGAGCTGGGCAATCAGCCCCAGCATTTT. It specifies CSARELGNQPQHF.

This clonotype was counted between two and nine times. A much larger clone is a single base away; this may be a read error. For the CDR3, the DNA is TGTGCCAGCAGCGTAGAGTCTAGCGGTCTGGGTGCGCAGTTCTTC. Translating gives CASSVESSGLGAQFF. The rearrangement links TRBV9 to TRBJ2-1; 7 positions agree with TRBD2. Germline assignment: CDR1 SGDLS and CDR2 YYNGEE. V was clipped by 0 bases and J by 12 bases; unmatched bases: 12. This CDR3 comprises 15 residues.

There are many counts of this clonotype. The chain employs TRBV5-1 and TRBJ2-7; possibly TRBD1 or TRBD2 for D (6 bases each). The germline V gene encodes CDR1 SGHRS and CDR2 YFSETQ. Trimming shortened V by 4 bases and J by 2 bases, and 13 bases separated the two germline ends. The CDR3 consists of 14 residues. Written as DNA, the CDR3 is TGCGCCAGCAGCCCCGAAGGGGGGCCCTACGAGCAGTACTTC. This encodes CASSPEGGPYEQYF.

The sample holds many counts of this clonotype. This chain connects TRBV5-1 to TRBJ2-2, with TRBD1 as a possible D gene (5 bases). This CDR3 spans 15 amino acids. Germline V CDR1 and CDR2: SGHRS, YFSETQ. Trimming took off 3 bases at V and 6 bases at J, with 15 bases between the two ends. CDR3 nucleotide sequence: TGCGCCAGCAGCTCCACAGGTTTTAAGGCCGGGGAGCTGTTTTTT. It codes for CASSSTGFKAGELFF.

This clonotype was seen many times. J is TRBJ1-4 and V is TRBV18, with a weak D call TRBD1 (5 bases). Looked up from germline, CDR1 is KGHSH and CDR2 is LQKENI. V lost 4 bases, J lost 8 bases, and 14 bases lay in between. CDR3 length: 14 residues. The CDR3 loop reads CASSQPRAGEKLFF. The CDR3 region has the DNA TGTGCCAGCTCACAACCCAGGGCTGGAGAAAAACTGTTTTTT.

This clonotype was recorded at least ten times. The V and J genes are TRBV7-2 and TRBJ2-5; TRBD2 is a possible D gene (6 bases). The CDR3 sequence is 15 residues long. The V gene's germline CDR1 is SGHTA and CDR2 FQGNSA. Trimming removed 4 bases at V and 3 bases at J, with 15 bases between. For the CDR3, the DNA is TGTGCCAGCAGCTCCCCAGCGGGCTGGAAAGAGACCCAGTACTTC. Protein product: CASSSPAGWKETQYF.

In this sample, this clonotype turned up many times. This chain joins TRBV20-1 and TRBJ2-4; D is possibly TRBD1 or TRBD2 (5 bases each). This CDR3 is 15 amino acids long. With 5 bases removed from V and 0 bases from J, the gap between germline ends came to 14 bases. Germline CDR1 and CDR2: DFQATT and SNEGSKA (reference sequence). CDR3 protein: CSAGPRDLAKNIQYF. The CDR3 nucleotides are TGCAGTGCTGGCCCCCGGGACCTAGCCAAAAACATTCAGTACTTC.

This clonotype was counted many times. The chain is built from TRBV5-1 and TRBJ2-3, with D perhaps TRBD1 or TRBD2 (5 bases each). The germline gives CDR1 SGHRS, CDR2 YFSETQ. Trimming removed 4 bases at V and 4 bases at J, with 10 bases between. This CDR3 is built from 13 residues. CDR3 DNA sequence: TGCGCCAGCAGCCCCGGGGCCCCAGATACGCAGTATTTT. This translates into CASSPGAPDTQYF.

This chain uses TRBV9 with TRBJ2-7; 7 bases match TRBD1. Germline V gene sequence: CDR1 SGDLS, CDR2 YYNGEE. The CDR3 covers 16 residues. J gave up 9 bases and V 0 bases, and 15 bases lay outside the gene matches. The CDR3 DNA sequence: TGTGCCAGCAGCGTAGAAAGGGACAGCTTACCCCGTGGGCAGTACTTC. Encoded protein: CASSVERDSLPRGQYF.

The sample holds many counts of this clonotype. The rearrangement links TRBV11-2 to TRBJ2-3, with TRBD2 matching 10 bases. The CDR3 length is 19 residues. V shed 3 bases, J shed 6 bases, and the junction held 18 bases outside the gene matches. Germline assignment: CDR1 SGHAT and CDR2 FQNNGV. CDR3 protein: CASSFRLAGARGGGDTQYF. CDR3 nucleotide sequence: TGTGCCAGCAGCTTCCGGCTAGCGGGGGCCCGTGGGGGTGGCGATACGCAGTATTTT.

This clonotype was detected only once. This chain uses TRBV6-1 with TRBJ2-7; no clear D. CDR3 length: 14 amino acids. V lost 4 bases, J lost 3 bases, and 13 bases lay in between. Germline V gene sequence: CDR1 MNHNS, CDR2 SASEGT. The chain's CDR3 is CASSATYSDYEQYF. The CDR3 nucleotides are TGTGCCAGCAGTGCGACCTACAGCGACTACGAGCAGTACTTC.

This clonotype has at least ten counts. The CDR3 nucleotides read TGCGCCAGTTACGCGGGGGGGCACTCCTACGAGCAGTACTTC. Its protein is CASYAGGHSYEQYF. The chain links TRBV5-1 to TRBJ2-7, with 9 bases that match TRBD2. The CDR3 consists of 14 residues. CDR1 and CDR2 from the germline V gene are SGHRS and YFSETQ. J was trimmed by 0 bases and V by 8 bases; bases with no gene match: 6.

Ten or more counts support this clonotype. V usage is TRBV7-3 and J usage is TRBJ2-5, with 8 bases that match TRBD1. Trimming removed 4 bases from V and 5 bases from J; junction bases left unmatched: 6. Per germline, CDR1 SGHTA and CDR2 FQGTGA. There are 14 residues in the CDR3. The CDR3 nucleotides read TGTGCCAGCAGCTCGACAGGGGTAGAGGAGACCCAGTACTTC. Amino acids: CASSSTGVEETQYF.

This clonotype was counted many times. The CDR3 region is CASSVDGGLQETQYF. The CDR3 coding sequence is TGTGCCAGCAGCGTCGACGGGGGACTACAAGAGACCCAGTACTTC. This chain uses TRBV9 with TRBJ2-5; 7 bases agree with TRBD2. V lost 2 bases to trimming and J lost 2 bases; unmatched junction nucleotides: 6. The length of the CDR3 is 15 residues. CDR1 is SGDLS, CDR2 YYNGEE, per germline.

This clonotype was seen ten or more times. The chain links TRBV27 to TRBJ1-3; 7 nucleotides match TRBD1. With 5 bases clipped from V and 10 bases from J, the junction kept 8 bases outside the gene matches. CDR1 MNHEY and CDR2 SMNVEV come from the germline V gene (reference sequence). The CDR3 has 13 residues. CDR3: CASSNYHRGTIYF. CDR3 bases: TGTGCCAGCAGTAACTACCACAGGGGAACCATATATTTT.

There are many counts of this clonotype. The chain has TRBV25-1 and TRBJ2-1; tentatively, D is TRBD1 (6 bases). The V end lost 0 bases, the J end lost 0 bases, and 12 bases lay between the germline ends. There are 17 residues in the CDR3. Germline V gene lookup returns CDR1 MGHDK and CDR2 SYGVNS. DNA for the CDR3: TGTGCCAGCAGTGAATATCAGGGCAGGGGCTCCTACAATGAGCAGTTCTTC. It yields the protein CASSEYQGRGSYNEQFF. Full variable domain (outside the CDR3, taken from reference TRBV25-1 and TRBJ2-1): EADIYQTPRYLVIGTGKKITLECSQTMGHDKMYWYQQDPGMELHLIHYSYGVNSTEKGDLSSESTVSRIRTEHFPLTLESARPSHTSQYLCASSEYQGRGSYNEQFFGPGTRLTVL.